These T cell receptor beta chains were read from a single sample in a study of T cell changes during pregnancy in multiple sclerosis. TCRdb keeps only in-frame clones here, not all; method: immunoSEQ multiplex PCR. The table includes some 76,000 clones, around 90% detected once. The input for sequencing was CD4+ T cells from peripheral blood mononuclear cells, taken after pregnancy. The origin of the receptors is a female donor with multiple sclerosis, enrolled in a pregnancy study. Each CDR3 is given with its conserved first and last residue. The listing skips clone size in some rows; elsewhere it reads once, few, many or a size class.

CDR3 protein: CASSHLGGSTSTDTQYF
J gene: TRBJ2-3
V gene: TRBV14
clone size: NA

CDR3 protein: CASSPAGRGHQPQHF
J gene: TRBJ1-5
V gene: TRBV11-2
clone size: NA

CDR3 protein: CASSLATSGRSTGELFF
J gene: TRBJ2-2
V gene: TRBV5-1
clone size: NA

CDR3 protein: CASSLASGVGEQFF
J gene: TRBJ2-1
V gene: TRBV11-2
clone size: NA

CDR3 protein: CAISVGGLVHDEQFF
J gene: TRBJ2-1
V gene: TRBV10-3
clone size: NA

CDR3 protein: CASSPRTSGKNIQYF
J gene: TRBJ2-4
V gene: TRBV18
clone size: NA

CDR3 protein: CASSFGGQGSGELFF
J gene: TRBJ2-2
V gene: TRBV5-1
clone size: NA

CDR3 protein: CAIRTGGSGELFF
J gene: TRBJ2-2
V gene: TRBV28
clone size: NA

CDR3 protein: CASSSDRGISDEQFF
J gene: TRBJ2-1
V gene: TRBV5-1
clone size: NA

CDR3 protein: CASSHLPGGEQYF
J gene: TRBJ2-7
V gene: TRBV9
clone size: once

CDR3 protein: CASRRVQDTGELFF
J gene: TRBJ2-2
V gene: TRBV6-1
clone size: NA

CDR3 protein: CASSFSRGEYGYTF
J gene: TRBJ1-2
V gene: TRBV11-2
clone size: NA

CDR3 protein: CASSLTEYKSTDTQYF
J gene: TRBJ2-3
V gene: TRBV5-4
clone size: NA

CDR3 protein: CASSVRAGASYEQYF
J gene: TRBJ2-7
V gene: TRBV9
clone size: NA

CDR3 protein: CASRKGTGSYEQYF
J gene: TRBJ2-7
V gene: TRBV25-1
clone size: NA

CDR3 protein: CASSPDRGARSTEAFF
J gene: TRBJ1-1
V gene: TRBV5-6
clone size: NA

CDR3 protein: CAWSRQGDIQYF
J gene: TRBJ2-4
V gene: TRBV30
clone size: NA

CDR3 protein: CASSVQLAGQETQYF
J gene: TRBJ2-5
V gene: TRBV9
clone size: NA

CDR3 protein: CASSLNRGSEQYF
J gene: TRBJ2-7
V gene: TRBV5-1
clone size: NA

CDR3 protein: CASRLRDRNMNTEAFF
J gene: TRBJ1-1
V gene: TRBV5-1
clone size: NA

CDR3 protein: CAWSAGTAKNTGLFF
J gene: TRBJ1-4
V gene: TRBV30
clone size: once

CDR3 protein: CASRAQGVGQPQHF
J gene: TRBJ1-5
V gene: TRBV28
clone size: NA

CDR3 protein: CAWTTGHYYGYTF
J gene: TRBJ1-2
V gene: TRBV30
clone size: NA

CDR3 protein: CASSQYRVDNSPLHF
J gene: TRBJ1-6
V gene: TRBV23-1
clone size: once

CDR3 protein: CASSLDPRGTGELFF
J gene: TRBJ2-2
V gene: TRBV5-4
clone size: NA

CDR3 protein: CASSQDRAAVGNTIYF
J gene: TRBJ1-3
V gene: TRBV4-1
clone size: once

CDR3 protein: CASSYSEANYGYTF
J gene: TRBJ1-2
V gene: TRBV6-5
clone size: NA

CDR3 protein: CASSLRRTDTQYF
J gene: TRBJ2-3
V gene: TRBV5-4
clone size: NA

CDR3 protein: CASSSNLAGWGEQFF
J gene: TRBJ2-1
V gene: TRBV9
clone size: NA

CDR3 protein: CASSLNGRSGDTQYF
J gene: TRBJ2-3
V gene: TRBV7-6
clone size: NA

CDR3 protein: CASSEARAGEQYF
J gene: TRBJ2-7
V gene: TRBV2
clone size: NA

CDR3 protein: CASSPSGQGQANVLTF
J gene: TRBJ2-6
V gene: TRBV18
clone size: NA

CDR3 protein: CASTSGGAQPQHF
J gene: TRBJ1-5
V gene: TRBV28
clone size: NA

CDR3 protein: CASSSGGGGEAFF
J gene: TRBJ1-1
V gene: TRBV19
clone size: few

CDR3 protein: CASSEFLAGGTTQETQYF
J gene: TRBJ2-5
V gene: TRBV25-1
clone size: once

CDR3 protein: CASSPDRDGTEAFF
J gene: TRBJ1-1
V gene: TRBV4-1
clone size: NA

CDR3 protein: CASSISLRGSYSNQPQHF
J gene: TRBJ1-5
V gene: TRBV19
clone size: NA

CDR3 protein: CASSVSTGRDVEQYF
J gene: TRBJ2-7
V gene: TRBV2
clone size: NA

CDR3 protein: CASSGSLSGGAGEQFF
J gene: TRBJ2-1
V gene: TRBV5-1
clone size: once

CDR3 protein: CASSQVGGAYEQYF
J gene: TRBJ2-7
V gene: TRBV14
clone size: NA

CDR3 protein: CASSEVTGYYGYTF
J gene: TRBJ1-2
V gene: TRBV6-1
clone size: NA

CDR3 protein: CASSPGQGSQPQHF
J gene: TRBJ1-5
V gene: TRBV6-5
clone size: NA

CDR3 protein: CASSEGGATEAFF
J gene: TRBJ1-1
V gene: TRBV19
clone size: once

CDR3 protein: CASALGHPNTGELFF
J gene: TRBJ2-2
V gene: TRBV12-5
clone size: NA

CDR3 protein: CSVALAGGKETQYF
J gene: TRBJ2-5
V gene: TRBV29-1
clone size: NA

CDR3 protein: CASSLKAGGAVTQYF
J gene: TRBJ2-3
V gene: TRBV7-2
clone size: NA

CDR3 protein: CASSLFRGDYEQYF
J gene: TRBJ2-7
V gene: TRBV5-1
clone size: NA

CDR3 protein: CASSIGTGGSNVLTF
J gene: TRBJ2-6
V gene: TRBV19
clone size: NA

CDR3 protein: CAWSRQGNQPQHF
J gene: TRBJ1-5
V gene: TRBV30
clone size: NA

CDR3 protein: CAISGRGFSTDTQYF
J gene: TRBJ2-3
V gene: TRBV10-3
clone size: once

CDR3 protein: CSVGETGSSGANVLTF
J gene: TRBJ2-6
V gene: TRBV29-1
clone size: NA

CDR3 protein: CASSAPGVYNEQFF
J gene: TRBJ2-1
V gene: TRBV9
clone size: NA

CDR3 protein: CASSGPGHANTGELFF
J gene: TRBJ2-2
V gene: TRBV9
clone size: once

CDR3 protein: CASSKQGAVEAFF
J gene: TRBJ1-1
V gene: TRBV5-1
clone size: NA

CDR3 protein: CASRSYRGRHEQYF
J gene: TRBJ2-7
V gene: TRBV13
clone size: NA

CDR3 protein: CASGFERPQHF
J gene: TRBJ1-5
V gene: TRBV12-5
clone size: once